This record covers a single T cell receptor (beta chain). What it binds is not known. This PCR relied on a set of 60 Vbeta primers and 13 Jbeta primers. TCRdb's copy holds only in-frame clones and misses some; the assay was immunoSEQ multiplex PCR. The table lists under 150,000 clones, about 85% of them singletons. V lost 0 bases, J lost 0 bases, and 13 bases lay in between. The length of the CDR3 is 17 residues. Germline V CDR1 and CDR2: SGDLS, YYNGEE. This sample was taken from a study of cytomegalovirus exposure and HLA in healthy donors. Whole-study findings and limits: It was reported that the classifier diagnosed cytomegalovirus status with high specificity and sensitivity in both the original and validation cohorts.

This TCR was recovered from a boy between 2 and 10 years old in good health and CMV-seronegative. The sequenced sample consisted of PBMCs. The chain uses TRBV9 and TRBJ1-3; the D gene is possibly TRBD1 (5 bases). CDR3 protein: CASSVGGVGYSGNTIYF. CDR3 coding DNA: TGTGCCAGCAGCGTAGGGGGGGTGGGTTACTCTGGAAACACCATATATTTT.